Following are 13 T cell receptor beta chains from one sample sequenced in a study of blood T cell repertoires in COVID-19. Clones were sequenced by immunoSEQ multiplex PCR, and TCRdb holds only the in-frame ones, with some missing. The repertoire holds around 91,000 clones, with 79% as singletons. The sample comprised peripheral blood. Receptors were obtained from a woman older than 75 with active or convalescent COVID-19.

The J gene is TRBJ2-3, the V gene TRBV28, with TRBD2 matching 8 bases. V shed 5 bases and J 4 bases; nucleotides not matched to a gene: 8. The CDR3 totals 15 residues. The germline gives CDR1 MDHEN, CDR2 SYDVKM. DNA for the CDR3: TGTGCCAGCAGTATAGCGGGAACTAAGGCAGATACGCAGTATTTT. Translated, it gives CASSIAGTKADTQYF.

This chain connects TRBV6-5 to TRBJ1-6, with 8 bases that match TRBD1. V trimming: 5 bases; J trimming: 7 bases; junction bases outside the gene matches: 4. Germline V lookup: CDR1 MNHEY, CDR2 SVGAGI. The CDR3 contains 14 residues. This chain's CDR3 is CASSPRQGNSPLHF. The CDR3 DNA sequence: TGTGCCAGCAGTCCACGACAGGGGAATTCACCCCTCCACTTT.

The chain links TRBV2 to TRBJ1-3; perhaps TRBD1 as D (5 bases). CDR1 and CDR2 (germline): SNHLY, FYNNEI. This CDR3 spans 16 amino acids. V lost 3 bases to trimming and J lost 3 bases, with 15 bases between them. The CDR3 here is CASSESATRVGNTIYF. CDR3 coding DNA: TGTGCCAGCAGTGAGTCGGCCACCAGGGTTGGAAACACCATATATTTT.

This clone has a handful of counts. The V gene is TRBV7-3, the J gene TRBJ2-5; TRBD1 aligns across 7 bases. This CDR3 spans 15 amino acids. Germline CDR1 SGHTA, CDR2 FQGTGA. V lost 5 bases, J lost 2 bases, and 8 bases stayed unmatched. As DNA, the CDR3 is TGTGCCAGCAGCCGTCTAGGGGGACAGCAAGAGACCCAGTACTTC. It translates to CASSRLGGQQETQYF.

Notes on this clone: Other DNA sequences in this sample translate to the same CDR3. The chain combines TRBV6-5 with TRBJ2-7; 8 nucleotides align to TRBD1. The CDR3 contains 13 residues. The germline V gene encodes CDR1 MNHEY and CDR2 SVGAGI. The ends lost 5 bases at V and 3 bases at J; junction bases unmatched: 3. CDR3 DNA: TGTGCCAGCAGTCGGACAGGGAGCTACGAGCAGTACTTC. It codes for CASSRTGSYEQYF.

Only a few counts were recorded for this clone. V is TRBV15 and J is TRBJ2-1; tentative D call: TRBD1 (5 bases). Germline CDR1 and CDR2: LNHNV and YYDKDF (reference sequence). The CDR3 sequence is 18 residues long. V was clipped by 0 bases and J by 7 bases, with 22 bases between them. CDR3 sequence: CATSRDPAGSLIYNEQFF. In DNA form, the CDR3 reads TGTGCCACCAGCAGAGATCCCGCAGGGTCCCTTATATATAATGAGCAGTTCTTC.

V is TRBV5-1 and J is TRBJ2-1; 8 bases line up with TRBD2. Germline assignment: CDR1 SGHRS and CDR2 YFSETQ. V was pared by 6 bases and J by 0 bases, with 8 bases of the junction left unmatched. The CDR3 length is 16 residues. The CDR3 region is CASTSGGGYSYNEQFF. CDR3 sequence (DNA): TGCGCCAGCACTTCGGGAGGGGGGTACTCCTACAATGAGCAGTTCTTC.

The rearrangement joins TRBV18 to TRBJ2-7, with D unresolved. The V gene's germline CDR1 is KGHSH and CDR2 LQKENI. The CDR3 length is 15 residues. Between the trimmed V and J ends, which lost 3 bases and 0 bases, there was a span of 12 bases. CDR3 nucleotides: TGTGCCAGCTCACCTTCGGCAAGGAGCTCCTACGAGCAGTACTTC. It yields the protein CASSPSARSSYEQYF.

The genes are TRBV14 and TRBJ2-1; TRBD2 agrees at 12 bases. Germline CDR1 reads SGHDN; CDR2 reads FVKESK. Losses at the gene ends were 0 bases for V and 4 bases for J; bases not matched to a gene: 10. The CDR3 sequence is 19 residues long. The chain's CDR3 is CASSQDRSGTSGFYNEQFF. The CDR3 nucleotides are TGTGCCAGCAGCCAAGATAGGTCCGGGACTAGCGGGTTTTACAATGAGCAGTTCTTC.

The chain links TRBV19 to TRBJ2-3; 14 bases map to TRBD2. Losses at the gene ends were 5 bases for V and 2 bases for J; bases not matched to a gene: 6. Germline CDR1 and CDR2: LNHDA and SQIVND (reference sequence). This CDR3 spans 17 amino acids. CDR3 amino acids: CASSGRGLAGDTDTQYF. The CDR3 DNA sequence: TGTGCCAGTAGTGGACGGGGACTAGCGGGGGACACAGATACGCAGTATTTT.

CDR3 sequence: CASSTAGGNTEAFF. CDR3 bases: TGTGCCAGCAGCACCGCGGGTGGGAACACTGAAGCTTTCTTT. The V call is TRBV7-2, the J call TRBJ1-1, with D uncertain. The V gene's germline CDR1 is SGHTA and CDR2 FQGNSA. Trimming took off 5 bases at V and 1 base at J, with 11 bases between the two ends. The CDR3 runs to 14 residues.

V and J are TRBV15 and TRBJ2-1, with TRBD2 matching 10 bases. The CDR3 length is 19 residues. The germline V gene encodes CDR1 LNHNV and CDR2 YYDKDF (reference sequence). V lost 0 bases and J lost 3; bases outside the gene matches: 11. The CDR3 protein is CATSRDQRTSGRDYNEQFF. DNA for the CDR3: TGTGCCACCAGCAGAGATCAGCGGACTAGCGGTCGCGACTACAATGAGCAGTTCTTC. The whole variable domain, filled in from reference TRBV15 and TRBJ2-1, reads DAMVIQNPRYQVTQFGKPVTLSCSQTLNHNVMYWYQQKSSQAPKLLFHYYDKDFNNEADTPDNFQSRRPNTSFCFLDIRSPGLGDTAMYLCATSRDQRTSGRDYNEQFFGPGTRLTVL.

This CDR3 is CASSKASRGNTLTDTQYF. CDR3 nucleotides: TGTGCCAGCAGCAAAGCTTCCAGGGGGAATACTCTCACAGATACGCAGTATTTT. The J gene is TRBJ2-3, the V gene TRBV21-1; the DNA was not compared with TRBD1, the D call given in the table. TRBV21-1 is marked as a pseudogene. This CDR3 region has 18 residues.